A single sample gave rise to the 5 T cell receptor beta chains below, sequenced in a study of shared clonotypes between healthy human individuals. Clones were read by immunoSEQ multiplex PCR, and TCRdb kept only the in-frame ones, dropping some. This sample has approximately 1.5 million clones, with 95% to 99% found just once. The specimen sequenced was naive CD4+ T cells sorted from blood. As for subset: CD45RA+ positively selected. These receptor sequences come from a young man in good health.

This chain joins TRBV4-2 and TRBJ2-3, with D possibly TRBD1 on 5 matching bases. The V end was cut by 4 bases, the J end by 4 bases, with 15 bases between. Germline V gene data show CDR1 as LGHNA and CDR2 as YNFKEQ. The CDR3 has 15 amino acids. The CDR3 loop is CASSPTTASSDTQYF. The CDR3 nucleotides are TGTGCCAGCAGCCCGACGACAGCCAGCTCAGATACGCAGTATTTT.

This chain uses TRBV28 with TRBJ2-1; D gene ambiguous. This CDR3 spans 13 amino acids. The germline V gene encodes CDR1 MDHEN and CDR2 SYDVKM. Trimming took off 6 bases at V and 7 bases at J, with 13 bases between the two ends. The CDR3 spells CASSTQARNEQFF. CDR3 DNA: TGTGCCAGCAGCACCCAGGCTAGGAATGAGCAGTTCTTC.

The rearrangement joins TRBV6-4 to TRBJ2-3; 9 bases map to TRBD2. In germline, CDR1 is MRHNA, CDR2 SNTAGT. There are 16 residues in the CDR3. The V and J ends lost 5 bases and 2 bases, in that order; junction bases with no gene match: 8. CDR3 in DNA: TGTGCCAGCAGTAACCTGGCGGGAGGGCCCACAGATACGCAGTATTTT. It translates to CASSNLAGGPTDTQYF.

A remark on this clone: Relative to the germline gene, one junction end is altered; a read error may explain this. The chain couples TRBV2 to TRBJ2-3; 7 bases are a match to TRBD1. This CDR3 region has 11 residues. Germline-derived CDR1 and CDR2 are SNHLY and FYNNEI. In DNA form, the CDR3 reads TGTGCCAGCAGTGAACCGGGACAGAAGGATTTT. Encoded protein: CASSEPGQKDF.

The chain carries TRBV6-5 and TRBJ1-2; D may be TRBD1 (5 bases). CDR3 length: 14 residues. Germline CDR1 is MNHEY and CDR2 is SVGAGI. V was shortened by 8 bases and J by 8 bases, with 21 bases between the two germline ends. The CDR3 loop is CASLRDRDSLGYTF. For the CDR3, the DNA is TGTGCCAGCCTCCGAGACAGAGACTCTCTCGGCTACACCTTC.